These 23 T cell receptor beta chains share one sample of origin, sequenced in a study of blood T cell repertoires in COVID-19. Assay used: immunoSEQ multiplex PCR; TCRdb lists only in-frame clones, some missing. This table has about 200,000 clones, about nine tenths appearing once. Sequencing was done on a sample of peripheral blood. These receptors came from a man in his 60s who had recovered from COVID-19.

In its sample, this clone was seen once. The rearrangement joins TRBV4-3 to TRBJ2-4; D unclear. There are 14 residues in the CDR3. CDR1 and CDR2 from the germline V gene are LGHNA and YSLEER. V lost 0 bases, J lost 4 bases, and 7 bases lay in between. The CDR3 coding sequence is TGCGCCAGCAGCCAAGAGGGCAGTAAAAACATTCAGTACTTC. Encoded protein: CASSQEGSKNIQYF.

This chain links TRBV28 with TRBJ2-1; 14 bases match TRBD2. The CDR3 is 20 residues long. CDR1 is MDHEN and CDR2 is SYDVKM in the germline V gene. Losses at the gene ends were 1 base for V and 7 bases for J; bases not matched to a gene: 15. CDR3 in amino acids: CASSLFQGTSGRGVGNEQFF. The CDR3 DNA reads TGTGCCAGCAGTTTATTCCAAGGGACTAGCGGGAGAGGGGTGGGGAATGAGCAGTTCTTC.

The chain recombines TRBV7-2 with TRBJ2-7, with a weak D call TRBD2 (5 bases). Trimming shortened V by 6 bases and J by 0 bases, and 15 bases separated the two germline ends. CDR3 length: 15 residues. Germline-derived CDR1 and CDR2 are SGHTA and FQGNSA. CDR3 loop: CASRPPGSSSYEQYF. As DNA, the CDR3 is TGTGCCAGCAGGCCCCCGGGGTCGAGCTCCTACGAGCAGTACTTC.

V usage is TRBV29-1 and J usage is TRBJ1-2; no reliable D call. Trimming pared 3 bases from V and 0 bases from J, leaving 8 bases between. This CDR3 spans 13 amino acids. From germline, CDR1 is SQVTM and CDR2 ANQGSEA. CDR3 coding DNA: TGCAGCGTTGATGGAGAGACTAACTATGGCTACACCTTC. Translated: CSVDGETNYGYTF.

The gene calls are TRBV3-1 (or the pseudogene TRBV3-2) and TRBJ2-1, with D possibly matching TRBD2 (6 bases). The length of the CDR3 is 13 residues. With 5 bases removed from V and 8 bases from J, the gap between germline ends came to 13 bases. Germline values: CDR1 LGHDT, CDR2 YNNKEL (reference sequence). CDR3 DNA sequence: TGTGCCAGCAGCGTAACTAGCAGGCATGAGCAGTTCTTC. As protein: CASSVTSRHEQFF.

The chain links TRBV11-3 to TRBJ2-2; TRBD2 might be the D (6 bases). Germline CDR1 reads SGHNT; CDR2 reads YENEEA. V dropped 3 bases and J dropped 2 bases, with 7 bases sitting between them. The CDR3 contains 14 residues. The CDR3 DNA reads TGTGCCAGCAGCTTCGGACTAAACACCGGGGAGCTGTTTTTT. This codes for CASSFGLNTGELFF.

This clone was seen a few times. The J gene is TRBJ1-5, the V gene TRBV19; possible D gene TRBD1, 5 bases. V lost 11 bases and J 3 bases, leaving 17 bases between the germline ends. Germline assignment: CDR1 LNHDA and CDR2 SQIVND (reference sequence). The CDR3 runs to 14 residues. The CDR3: CAGGTYYPNQPQHF. The CDR3 DNA is TGTGCCGGGGGGACGTACTACCCCAATCAGCCCCAGCATTTT.

The chain is built from TRBV4-3 and TRBJ1-2, with D tentatively TRBD1 (5 bases). Germline V lookup: CDR1 LGHNA, CDR2 YSLEER. V shed 1 base and J shed 0 bases, with 12 bases lying between them. The CDR3 spans 16 residues. CDR3 sequence reads: CASSQADIRANYGYTF. The CDR3 DNA reads as TGCGCCAGCAGCCAAGCCGACATCAGGGCTAACTATGGCTACACCTTC.

This sequence joins TRBV20-1 and TRBJ2-4; the D gene is possibly TRBD1 (6 bases). Germline lookup yields CDR1 DFQATT and CDR2 SNEGSKA (reference sequence). V shed 3 bases and J shed 3 bases, with 9 bases lying between them. The CDR3 is made up of 13 amino acids. For the CDR3, the DNA is TGCAGTGCTAGTAAAGGGGGCAAAAACATTCAGTACTTC. It codes for CSASKGGKNIQYF.

The rearrangement joins TRBV3-1 (or the pseudogene TRBV3-2) to TRBJ1-6, with D unresolved. This CDR3 spans 14 amino acids. Germline V CDR1 and CDR2: LGHDT, YNNKEL (reference sequence). Trimming stripped 1 base from V and 4 bases from J, with 5 bases between. The CDR3 sequence is CASSQVRYNSPLHF. The CDR3 DNA follows: TGTGCCAGCAGCCAAGTTAGATATAATTCACCCCTCCACTTT.

The chain carries TRBV5-1 and TRBJ2-5; D uncertain. This CDR3 has 14 amino acids. Trimming took off 0 bases at V and 3 bases at J, with 9 bases between the two ends. Germline values: CDR1 SGHRS, CDR2 YFSETQ. The CDR3: CASSLGVAEETQYF. CDR3 nucleotides: TGCGCCAGCAGCTTGGGGGTAGCTGAAGAGACCCAGTACTTC.

The chain is built from TRBV6-1 and TRBJ1-4; a possible D gene is TRBD1 (5 bases). V gave up 3 bases and J gave up 7 bases, with 12 bases separating them. The CDR3 length is 14 residues. Germline CDR1 MNHNS, CDR2 SASEGT. CDR3 sequence (DNA): TGTGCCAGCAGTGATGGGGGGGTCAGTGAAAAACTGTTTTTT. This encodes CASSDGGVSEKLFF.

The rearrangement links TRBV27 to TRBJ1-1, with D possibly matching TRBD1 (6 bases). The CDR3 covers 12 residues. Germline lookup yields CDR1 MNHEY and CDR2 SMNVEV (reference sequence). V lost 7 bases and J 7 bases, leaving 13 bases between the germline ends. The CDR3: CASKSGAGEAFF. CDR3 bases: TGTGCCAGCAAGTCAGGGGCGGGTGAAGCTTTCTTT.

This chain uses TRBV20-1 with TRBJ2-1; no clear D. The germline CDR1 and CDR2 sequences are DFQATT and SNEGSKA (reference sequence). This CDR3 is built from 11 residues. Trimming cost V 6 bases and J 5 bases, with 8 bases left between them. The CDR3 loop reads CSAERNNEQFF. The CDR3, as DNA: TGCAGTGCAGAGAGGAACAATGAGCAGTTCTTC.

The chain uses TRBV28 and TRBJ1-2; TRBD1 might be the D (5 bases). The CDR3 runs to 15 residues. Germline CDR1 and CDR2: MDHEN and SYDVKM. V lost 5 bases and J 4 bases, leaving 17 bases between the germline ends. The CDR3 here is CASSPTTGGGYGYTF. The CDR3 nucleotides read TGTGCCAGCAGTCCGACGACGGGGGGGGGCTATGGCTACACCTTC.

The rearrangement links TRBV9 to TRBJ2-7; 7 nucleotides line up with TRBD1. The V and J ends lost 4 bases and 2 bases, in that order; junction bases with no gene match: 9. Germline V gives CDR1 SGDLS, CDR2 YYNGEE. CDR3 size: 15 residues. The CDR3 DNA reads as TGTGCCAGCAGCCCTCACCCGACAGGGACCTACGAGCAGTACTTC. Residues: CASSPHPTGTYEQYF.

V usage is TRBV28 and J usage is TRBJ1-2; no definite D call. Deletions cut 7 bases from V and 4 bases from J, with 13 bases between. The CDR3 runs to 13 residues. The germline CDR1 and CDR2 sequences are MDHEN and SYDVKM. CDR3 region: CASTDRLGYGYTF. CDR3 DNA sequence: TGTGCCAGCACGGATCGACTGGGCTATGGCTACACCTTC.

The V and J genes are TRBV18 and TRBJ2-2; D may be TRBD2 (5 bases). The V and J ends lost 3 bases and 6 bases respectively, with 14 bases between them. CDR1 KGHSH and CDR2 LQKENI come from the germline V gene. The CDR3 has 15 amino acids. In nucleotides, the CDR3 is TGTGCCAGCTCACCGGCGGGCTCCCTTTCCGGGGAGCTGTTTTTT. This codes for CASSPAGSLSGELFF.

This chain connects TRBV27 to TRBJ2-7; 7 positions match TRBD1. The CDR3 runs to 16 residues. The V gene's germline CDR1 is MNHEY and CDR2 SMNVEV (reference sequence). The ends lost 5 bases at V and 1 base at J; junction bases unmatched: 11. CDR3 in DNA: TGTGCCAGCAGTCTTGACAGGGATCGGCCTTCCTACGAGCAGTACTTC. As protein: CASSLDRDRPSYEQYF.

The chain carries TRBV19 and TRBJ1-1; 9 positions agree with TRBD1. CDR1 is LNHDA, CDR2 SQIVND, per germline (reference sequence). With 5 bases clipped from V and 6 bases from J, the junction kept 7 bases outside the gene matches. CDR3 size: 14 residues. CDR3 region: CASSVTGGRAEAFF. The CDR3 nucleotides read TGTGCCAGTAGTGTGACAGGGGGTAGGGCTGAAGCTTTCTTT.

The genes are TRBV5-1 and TRBJ2-5, with D unclear. In germline, CDR1 is SGHRS, CDR2 YFSETQ. V lost 2 bases, J lost 4 bases, and 12 bases lay in between. CDR3 length equals 14 residues. CDR3 nucleotides: TGCGCCAGCAGCTTTAACCCAGATCGAGAGACCCAGTACTTC. It specifies CASSFNPDRETQYF.

The rearrangement links TRBV9 to TRBJ1-2, with TRBD1 identical over 8 bases. The CDR3 loop spans 13 amino acids. Trimming cost V 6 bases and J 4 bases; bases outside gene matches: 5. Germline V lookup: CDR1 SGDLS, CDR2 YYNGEE. The CDR3 sequence: CASIYRGFYGYTF. DNA of the CDR3: TGTGCCAGCATTTACAGGGGGTTCTATGGCTACACCTTC.

This chain links TRBV18 with TRBJ1-2, with 7 bases matching TRBD1. The CDR3 has 15 amino acids. Per germline, CDR1 KGHSH and CDR2 LQKENI. With 5 bases clipped from V and 2 bases from J, the junction kept 8 bases outside the gene matches. In DNA form, the CDR3 reads TGTGCCAGCTCAAAACCGGGACAGATAAACTATGGCTACACCTTC. It encodes CASSKPGQINYGYTF.